This TCR beta chain emerged from a study of blood T cell repertoires in COVID-19. Study details: Italy, Spain and the United States were the sources of the convalescent and acute COVID-19 samples. T cells, B-cell-depleted T cells, or PBMCs supplied cDNA or gDNA.

In the original processing: Reference gene primers were amplified, and this amplification served to estimate nucleated cell counts. Profiling relied on immunoSEQ multiplex PCR, and the TCRdb table lists in-frame clones only, not all of them. The DNA gave D and trimming, while V, J and clone size come from that table. The top ten clones hold around 27% of a sample with some 250,000 clones, 80% to 85% of them seen once. This CDR3 has 13 residues. The V end lost 8 bases, the J end lost 0 bases, and 8 bases lay between the germline ends. Sequenced input: peripheral blood. This sequence originates from a middle-aged man with acute or convalescent COVID-19. The genes are TRBV12-3 or TRBV12-4 and TRBJ1-3; no reliable D call. The CDR3 sequence is CASFTYSGNTIYF. CDR3 bases: TGTGCCAGCTTCACATACTCTGGAAACACCATATATTTT.